This TCR beta chain appears in the sequencing data of a study of T cells in Graves' hyperthyroidism and ophthalmopathy. Findings and caveats of the study: Expanded thyroid clonotypes (above 0.001) were mostly also found in blood.

This clonotype was seen many times. The antigen remains unidentified. CDR3 size: 13 residues. V shed 4 bases and J shed 2 bases, with 9 bases lying between them. Researchers took RNA transcripts and amplified the TCR beta CDR3 regions from them. Initially, a first-round RT-PCR of the TCR CDR3 employed the HTBI primer set. TCRdb reanalysed the multiplex PCR reads using MiXCR and keeps one entry per CDR3 protein. The sample consists of about 840,000 distinct CDR3 sequences, roughly 37% of them appearing once. Diagnostic assessment was based on clinical symptoms, serum thyroxine and TRAb, thyroid ultrasound and orbital computed tomography.

The clonotype comes from a man younger than 30 with Graves' hyperthyroidism. Sequences were obtained from blood. V usage is TRBV12-3 or TRBV12-4 and J usage is TRBJ2-7, with D perhaps TRBD1 or TRBD2 (5 bases each). The CDR3 DNA sequence: TGTGCCAGCAGTTGGGGGTCCACCTACGAGCAGTACTTC. Protein: CASSWGSTYEQYF.